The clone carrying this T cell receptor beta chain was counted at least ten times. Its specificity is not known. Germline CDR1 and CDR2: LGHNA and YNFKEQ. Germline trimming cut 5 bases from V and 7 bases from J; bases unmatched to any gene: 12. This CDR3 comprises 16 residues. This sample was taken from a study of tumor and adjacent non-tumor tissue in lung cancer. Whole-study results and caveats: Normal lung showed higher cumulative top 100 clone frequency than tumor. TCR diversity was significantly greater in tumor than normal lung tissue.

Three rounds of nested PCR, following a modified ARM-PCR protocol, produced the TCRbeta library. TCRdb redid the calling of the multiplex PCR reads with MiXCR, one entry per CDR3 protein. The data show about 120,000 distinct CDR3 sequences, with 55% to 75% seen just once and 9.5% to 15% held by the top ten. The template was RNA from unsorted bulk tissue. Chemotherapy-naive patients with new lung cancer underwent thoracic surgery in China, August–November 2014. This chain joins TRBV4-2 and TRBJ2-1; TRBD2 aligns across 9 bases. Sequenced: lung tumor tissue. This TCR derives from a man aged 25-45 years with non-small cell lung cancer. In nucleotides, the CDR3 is TGTGCCAGCAGCGGGGCTAGCGGGGCATTTGGGAATGAGCAGTTCTTC. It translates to CASSGASGAFGNEQFF.